A single sample is the source of the 12 T cell receptor beta chains below, sequenced in a study of blood T cell repertoires in COVID-19. Sequenced by immunoSEQ multiplex PCR; TCRdb stores in-frame clones only, minus some. The repertoire holds around 300,000 clones, with around 90% as singletons. The specimen was PBMCs or T cells enriched from blood (not recorded which). The source of these receptors is a woman aged 30 to 39 who had recovered from COVID-19.

This rearrangement joins TRBV7-9 to TRBJ2-3; D call uncertain. Germline V gene sequence: CDR1 SEHNR, CDR2 FQNEAQ (reference sequence). Trimming left V 5 bases short and J 2 bases short, with 11 bases between. This CDR3 spans 14 amino acids. CDR3 amino acids: CASSPLNFTDTQYF. The CDR3 DNA reads as TGTGCCAGCAGCCCGCTAAACTTCACAGATACGCAGTATTTT.

The V gene is TRBV7-6, the J gene TRBJ1-1, with D unresolved. The CDR3 runs 13 residues. CDR1 is SGHVS, CDR2 FNYEAQ, per germline. Trimming cost V 3 bases and J 7 bases, with 12 bases left between them. CDR3 nucleotide sequence: TGTGCCAGCAGCTTGGGAAAACGGGATGAAGCTTTCTTT. Protein sequence: CASSLGKRDEAFF.

The V and J genes are TRBV27 and TRBJ1-5, with a tentative D call TRBD1 (5 bases). CDR1 MNHEY and CDR2 SMNVEV come from the germline V gene (reference sequence). V lost 7 bases, J lost 5 bases, and 21 bases lay in between. This CDR3 comprises 16 residues. The CDR3 spells CASTLRPPDRYQPQHF. CDR3 nucleotides: TGTGCCAGCACCTTACGACCCCCCGACAGATATCAGCCCCAGCATTTT.

The genes are TRBV20-1 and TRBJ2-2; D gene ambiguous. Trimming took 1 base from V and 7 from J, leaving 4 bases between them. In germline, CDR1 is DFQATT, CDR2 SNEGSKA (reference sequence). This CDR3 contains 11 residues. Written as DNA, the CDR3 is TGCAGTGCTAGAGTCCTCGGGGAGCTGTTTTTT. It specifies CSARVLGELFF.

The rearrangement uses TRBV27 and TRBJ1-1, with a tentative D call TRBD1 (6 bases). The V gene's germline CDR1 is MNHEY and CDR2 SMNVEV (reference sequence). The ends were cut back, 1 base at V and 8 bases at J, with 14 bases in the middle. CDR3 length equals 14 residues. The CDR3 DNA is TGTGCCAGCAGTTTATATACAGGGTCTTCCGAAGCTTTCTTT. This translates into CASSLYTGSSEAFF.

This chain joins TRBV5-1 and TRBJ1-3; weak D call: TRBD1 (5 bases). V was pared by 0 bases and J by 0 bases, with 10 bases between. CDR3 size: 16 residues. Germline assignment: CDR1 SGHRS and CDR2 YFSETQ. The DNA of the CDR3 is TGCGCCAGCAGCTTGGCCCCCGGGGGCTCTGGAAACACCATATATTTT. It translates to CASSLAPGGSGNTIYF.

This chain links TRBV19 with TRBJ2-7, with 9 bases fitting TRBD1. The germline CDR1 and CDR2 sequences are LNHDA and SQIVND (reference sequence). The CDR3 length is 17 residues. J was trimmed by 5 bases and V by 3 bases; bases with no gene match: 14. CDR3 coding DNA: TGTGCCAGTAGTATCCGCTTTGGGACAGGGTATTTAGACGAGCAGTACTTC. This encodes CASSIRFGTGYLDEQYF.

The J gene is TRBJ1-1, the V gene TRBV5-1; D remains unclear. V was shortened by 4 bases and J by 1 base, with 11 bases between the two germline ends. CDR1 SGHRS and CDR2 YFSETQ come from the germline V gene. The CDR3 has 14 amino acids. CDR3 residues: CASSSGPSNTEAFF. As DNA, the CDR3 is TGCGCCAGCAGCAGCGGGCCGTCGAACACTGAAGCTTTCTTT.

The V and J genes are TRBV9 and TRBJ1-2; TRBD1 is a possible D gene (5 bases). V was cut by 5 bases and J by 5 bases, with 19 bases left in between. CDR1 is SGDLS and CDR2 is YYNGEE in the germline V gene. The CDR3 covers 15 residues. Written as DNA, the CDR3 is TGTGCCAGCAGTTCCTCAGGGATACAAAGGTATGGCTACACCTTC. Translating gives CASSSSGIQRYGYTF.

The chain joins TRBV27 to TRBJ1-6, with TRBD1 identical over 8 bases. The trim removed 2 bases at V and 9 bases at J, leaving 3 bases unmatched. There are 14 residues in the CDR3. Germline V CDR1 and CDR2: MNHEY, SMNVEV (reference sequence). The CDR3 sequence is CASSLNRGSSPLHF. The CDR3 bases are TGTGCCAGCAGTTTAAACAGGGGGAGTTCACCCCTCCACTTT.

The rearrangement uses TRBV4-2 and TRBJ2-6; possibly TRBD2 for D (5 bases). V dropped 7 bases and J dropped 0 bases, with 16 bases sitting between them. CDR3 length equals 17 residues. Germline V lookup: CDR1 LGHNA, CDR2 YNFKEQ. CDR3 protein: CASTQEASYSGANVLTF. The DNA for the CDR3 is TGTGCCAGCACCCAGGAGGCAAGTTACTCTGGGGCCAACGTCCTGACTTTC.

The gene calls are TRBV19 and TRBJ2-3, with D possibly matching TRBD1 (6 bases). Trimming removed 5 bases from V and 0 bases from J, with 9 bases in between. This CDR3 spans 14 amino acids. Germline loops: CDR1 LNHDA, CDR2 SQIVND (reference sequence). CDR3 sequence reads: CASSVTGSTDTQYF. CDR3 DNA: TGTGCCAGTAGTGTTACAGGGAGCACAGATACGCAGTATTTT.